This entry is about one TCR beta chain. Its binding antigen is unknown. No quality values exist for individual bases; no much larger clone is one base distant. The record originates from a study of T cell responses to AZD1222 COVID-19 vaccine (dated by TCRdb to the early 2020s). Background for the entire study: A total of under 250 trial participants underwent TCR sequencing, of whom some 200 had received two doses of AZD1222 and some 26 had received two doses of the MenACWY control vaccine. Trial participants were enrolled by age into 18-55, 56-69 and 70-plus year subgroups, with 148, 28 and 57 TCR-sequenced participants respectively.

Including the terminal cysteine and phenylalanine, the CDR3 comprises 15 residues. CDR3 DNA only is kept here, 45 bases in frame from base 1. V is reduced by 6 bases and J by 5 bases, leaving a spacing of 17 bases between them. CDR1 and CDR2 are read off the germline V gene as SGHNT and YENEEA. The CDR3 regions of human TCRbeta chains were analyzed by immunosequencing. Per the original workflow: TCRs in the repertoires were compared against a reference library of SARS-CoV-2-specific TCRs that had been generated with the MIRA antigen-specificity platform. Breadth was defined as the fraction of unique TCRs that were SARS-CoV-2-associated. Depth was defined as the fraction of total T cells that were SARS-CoV-2-associated. Each spike-specific TCR was assigned to its reactive spike region and to a CD4 or CD8 class using the MIRA data. Log10-transformed breadth and depth values were compared by one-way ANOVA with Sidak's multiple comparisons tests. Here the immuneACCESS table is served through TCRdb, limited to in-frame sequences with V and J called. Missing clones are a known gap in these copies; in checked studies unresolved V genes cover under half, and the rest lacks a known reason. V and J calls and clone size are given by that table; D and trimming were obtained from the DNA. A total of about 54,000 clones appear in this sample, roughly nine tenths of them only once. Roughly 15% of the sample comes from the top ten.

The sample's time point label, in plain terms: about 28 days (+/-7) after the second vaccine dose. AZD1222 recipients with second doses at about 4 weeks or about 12 weeks were pooled, because spike-specific TCR depth and breadth did not differ between schedules. Vaccinee samples came from UK trials COV001 and COV002, including a single-blind randomized controlled phase 2/3 trial of AZD1222 (ChAdOx1 nCoV-19) in healthy adults. For TCRbeta chain sequencing, PBMC samples from trial participants were taken at day 0 and at day 28 after the second dose. On the study overall, not on this receptor specifically: The 56-69-year group was small, and its depth increase did not reach significance, likely because of low power. The vaccine-associated CD4 TCRs covered the entire spike protein, and the dominant responses fell in regions 160-218 and 743-854. Reportedly, close to half of the unique spike-specific TCRs recognized epitopes lying outside the regions that are mutated in the B.1.351 and B.1.1.7 variants. Participants were mostly white British and included more females than males, and it was suggested by the authors that clonal diversity may have been underestimated. No day 14 peak-response samples were available, so repertoires were characterized only after the peak T cell response. Spike-specific TCR breadth and depth rose significantly after two AZD1222 doses compared with day 0 and with MenACWY recipients. Conclusions about previously exposed vaccinees were limited because only six AZD1222 recipients were SARS-CoV-2 seropositive at baseline.

The sequence joins TRBV11-3 to TRBJ2-1, with TRBD2 tentatively as D gene (7 bases match). This sequence originates from an adult who received the AZD1222 COVID-19 vaccine. Sequenced here: peripheral blood, sampled 28 days after the second AZD1222 dose. The nucleotide sequence reads as follows: TGTGCCAGCAGTTTTAGGGGGGGCGGCCACAATGAGCAGTTCTTC. This yields the protein CASSFRGGGHNEQFF.